The entry below gives a single T cell receptor beta chain sequence along with its context. TCRdb recomputed calls from the reads with MiXCR, one row per CDR3 protein. Among roughly 240,000 distinct CDR3 sequences listed, 6% to 8% were seen once. The sample is drawn from a study of T cell repertoires in cytomegalovirus infection. Trimming cost V 0 bases and J 5 bases, with 13 bases left between them. Germline CDR1 reads LGHNA; CDR2 reads YSLEER. The CDR3 runs to 15 residues. This clonotype was obtained from a human donor in good health (CMV status not recorded). Some clones in this sample may be carry-over from other donors' samples. The chain couples TRBV4-3 to TRBJ1-2; TRBD1 might be the D (5 bases). The sequencing input was PBMCs. The CDR3 sequence: CASSQDNSGGYGYTF. Here the CDR3 DNA reads TGCGCCAGCAGCCAAGATAACAGCGGGGGGTATGGCTACACCTTC.